This T cell receptor (beta chain) stems from a study of shared clonotypes between healthy human individuals. TCRdb keeps only in-frame clones here, not all; method: immunoSEQ multiplex PCR. The repertoire holds some 790,000 clones, around 77% seen once, with more than 1.5% in the top ten. The clonotype was recovered from a woman aged 30 to 39 in good health. Sequences were obtained from memory CD4+ T cells sorted from blood. Subset specified: CD45RA-negative fraction.

CDR3 protein: CASSEGPYGRYEQYF. Here the CDR3 DNA reads TGTGCCAGCAGTGAAGGGCCCTACGGCCGCTACGAGCAGTACTTC. This chain uses TRBV6-1 with TRBJ2-7, with D unresolved. Germline V gives CDR1 MNHNS, CDR2 SASEGT. Trimming removed 1 base from V and 3 bases from J, with 13 bases in between. The CDR3 runs 15 residues.